Sequencing of this T cell receptor beta chain was carried out in a study of blood T cell repertoires in COVID-19. Study-level background: The United States, Italy and Spain supplied acute and convalescent COVID-19 samples. Sources were T cells, B-cell-depleted T cells, or PBMCs; the material itself was cDNA or gDNA.

In the authors' workflow: The authors estimated nucleated cell counts from reference gene primer amplification. Assay: immunoSEQ multiplex PCR; the TCRdb copy retains only in-frame clones and omits some. D and trimming come from the DNA, and the V and J calls and clone size come from that table. The table has 300,000 or so clones, more than 75% seen once. Germline CDR1 and CDR2: SGHVS and FNYEAQ. The ends were cut back, 8 bases at V and 0 bases at J, with 18 bases in the middle. The CDR3 covers 16 residues. Sequences were obtained from peripheral blood. The chain combines TRBV7-6 with TRBJ2-3; tentative D call: TRBD2 (7 bases). The sequence was obtained from a woman between 45 and 65 years old with acute or convalescent COVID-19. As DNA, the CDR3 is TGTGCCAGCTCGACCCGCCGGGGGGCTAGCACAGATACGCAGTATTTT. Translation gives CASSTRRGASTDTQYF.